Many counts were recorded for the clone carrying this T cell receptor beta chain. This sample stems from a study of T cells in Graves' hyperthyroidism and ophthalmopathy. Whole-study context: Peripheral blood was drawn at first diagnosis, prior to all treatment.

V was pared by 6 bases and J by 6 bases, with 18 bases between. Germline CDR1 MNHNS, CDR2 SASEGT. The CDR3 sequence is 14 residues long. Amplification of TCR beta CDR3 regions used RNA as the template. First-round RT-PCR targeting the TCR CDR3 was performed with the HTBI primer set. TCRdb reprocessed the multiplex PCR reads via MiXCR and lists one record per CDR3 protein. The table records 600,000 or so distinct CDR3 sequences, around 13% of them present only once. The source material was blood. The receptor's source is a woman aged 45-65 years with Graves' ophthalmopathy. This chain connects TRBV6-1 to TRBJ2-7; D may correspond to TRBD1 or TRBD2 (6 bases each). CDR3 coding DNA: TGTGCCAGCAGGCGACAGGACCGGACTACCGAGCAGTACTTC. Its translation: CASRRQDRTTEQYF.